This entry describes one T cell receptor (beta chain). Its antigen is not identified. TCRdb's copy holds only in-frame clones and misses some; the assay was immunoSEQ multiplex PCR. The sample lists approximately 58,000 clones, more than 80% occurring once. J gave up 7 bases and V 3 bases, and 3 bases lay outside the gene matches. This CDR3 has 14 amino acids. Germline V CDR1 and CDR2: LNHNV, YYDKDF (reference sequence). This sample stems from a study of siplizumab effects on memory and regulatory T cells. Overall study results and limits: Memory T cells appeared less diverse than naive cells, which seemed to contribute substantially to alloresponse.

This TCR was sampled from a human donor in good health. Specimen: CD8+ T cells sorted from blood. The chain is built from TRBV15 and TRBJ2-1; TRBD1 agrees at 10 bases. In nucleotides, the CDR3 is TGTGCCACCAGCAGGGACAGGGGGTTAAATGAGCAGTTCTTC. Protein product: CATSRDRGLNEQFF.